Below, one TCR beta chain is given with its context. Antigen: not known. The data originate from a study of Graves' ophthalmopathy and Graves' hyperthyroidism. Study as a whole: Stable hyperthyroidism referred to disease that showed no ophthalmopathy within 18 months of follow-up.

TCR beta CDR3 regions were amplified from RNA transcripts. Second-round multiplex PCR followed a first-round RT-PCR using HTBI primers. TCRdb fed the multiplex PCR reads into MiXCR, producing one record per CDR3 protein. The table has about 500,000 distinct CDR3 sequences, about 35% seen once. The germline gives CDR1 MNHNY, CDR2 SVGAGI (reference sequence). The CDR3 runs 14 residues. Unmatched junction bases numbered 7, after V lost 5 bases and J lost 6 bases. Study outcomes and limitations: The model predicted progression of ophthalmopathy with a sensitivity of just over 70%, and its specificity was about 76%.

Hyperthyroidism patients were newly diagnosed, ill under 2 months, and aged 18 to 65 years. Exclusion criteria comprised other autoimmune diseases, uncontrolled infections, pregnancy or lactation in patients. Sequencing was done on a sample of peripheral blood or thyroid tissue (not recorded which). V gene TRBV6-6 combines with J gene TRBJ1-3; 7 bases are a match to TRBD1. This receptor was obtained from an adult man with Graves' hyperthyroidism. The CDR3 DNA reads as TGTGCCAGCAGTCCGGACAGGATGGAAAACACCATATATTTT. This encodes CASSPDRMENTIYF.